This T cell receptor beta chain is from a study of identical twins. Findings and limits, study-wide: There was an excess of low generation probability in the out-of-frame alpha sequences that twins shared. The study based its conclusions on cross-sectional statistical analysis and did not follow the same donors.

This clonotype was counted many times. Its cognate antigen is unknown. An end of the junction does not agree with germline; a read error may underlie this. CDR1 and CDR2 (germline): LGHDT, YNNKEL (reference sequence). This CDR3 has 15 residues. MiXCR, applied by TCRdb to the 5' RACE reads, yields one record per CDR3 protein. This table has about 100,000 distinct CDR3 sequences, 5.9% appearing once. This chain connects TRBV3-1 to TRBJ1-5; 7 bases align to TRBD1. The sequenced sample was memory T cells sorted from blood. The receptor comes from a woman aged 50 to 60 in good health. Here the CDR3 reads CASSQDYRGNQPQHF. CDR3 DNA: TGTGCCAGCAGCCAAGATTACAGGGGCAACCAGCCCCAGCATTTT.